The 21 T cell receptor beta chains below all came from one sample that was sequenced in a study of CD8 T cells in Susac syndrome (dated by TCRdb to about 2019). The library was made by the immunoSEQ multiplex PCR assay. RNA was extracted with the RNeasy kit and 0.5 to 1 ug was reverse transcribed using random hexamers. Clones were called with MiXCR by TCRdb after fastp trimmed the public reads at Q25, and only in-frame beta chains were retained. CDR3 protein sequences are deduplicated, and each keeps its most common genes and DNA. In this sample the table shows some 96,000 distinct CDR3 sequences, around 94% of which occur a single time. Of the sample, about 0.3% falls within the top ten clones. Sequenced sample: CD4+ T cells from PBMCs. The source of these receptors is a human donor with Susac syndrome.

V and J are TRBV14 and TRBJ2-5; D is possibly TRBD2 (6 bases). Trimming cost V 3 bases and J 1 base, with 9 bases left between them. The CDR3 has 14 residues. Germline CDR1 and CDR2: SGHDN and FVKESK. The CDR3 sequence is CASSQRDFQETQYF. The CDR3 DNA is TGTGCCAGCAGCCAGCGGGATTTCCAAGAGACCCAGTACTTC.

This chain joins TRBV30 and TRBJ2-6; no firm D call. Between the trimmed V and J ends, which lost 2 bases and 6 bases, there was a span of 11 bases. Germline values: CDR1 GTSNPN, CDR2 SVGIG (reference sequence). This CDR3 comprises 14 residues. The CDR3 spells CAWSSTGAANVLTF. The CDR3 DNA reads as TGTGCCTGGAGTTCTACCGGAGCGGCCAACGTCCTGACTTTC.

The CDR3 region has the DNA TGTGCCAGCAGTTCTCGGGCCCTTCTAGCCAAAAACATTCAGTACTTC. It specifies CASSSRALLAKNIQYF. The gene calls are TRBV28 and TRBJ2-4, with unresolved D. V was clipped by 4 bases and J by 0 bases, with 13 bases between them. The V gene's germline CDR1 is MDHEN and CDR2 SYDVKM. This CDR3 has 16 amino acids.

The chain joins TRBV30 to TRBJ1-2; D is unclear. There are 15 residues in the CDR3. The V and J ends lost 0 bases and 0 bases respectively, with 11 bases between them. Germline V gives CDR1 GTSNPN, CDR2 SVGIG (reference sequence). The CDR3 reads CAWSVAGLSNYGYTF. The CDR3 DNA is TGTGCCTGGAGTGTAGCCGGACTTTCTAACTATGGCTACACCTTC.

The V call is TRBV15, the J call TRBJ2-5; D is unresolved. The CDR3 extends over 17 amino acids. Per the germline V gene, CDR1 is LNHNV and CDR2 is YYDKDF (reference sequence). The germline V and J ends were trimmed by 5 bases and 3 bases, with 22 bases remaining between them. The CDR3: CATSPGLRLSGKETQYF. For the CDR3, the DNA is TGTGCCACCAGCCCCGGCCTGAGGCTATCGGGTAAAGAGACCCAGTACTTC.

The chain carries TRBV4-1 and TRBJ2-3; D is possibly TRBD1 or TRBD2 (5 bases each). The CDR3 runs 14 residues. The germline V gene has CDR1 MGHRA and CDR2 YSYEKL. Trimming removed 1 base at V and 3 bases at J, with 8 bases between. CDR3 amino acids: CASSQGRETDTQYF. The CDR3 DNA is TGCGCCAGCAGCCAAGGCAGGGAGACAGATACGCAGTATTTT.

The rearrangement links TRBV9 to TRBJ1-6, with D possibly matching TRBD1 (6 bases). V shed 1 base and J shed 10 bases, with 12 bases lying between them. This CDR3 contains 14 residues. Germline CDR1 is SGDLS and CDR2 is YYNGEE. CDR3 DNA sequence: TGTGCCAGCAGCGTAACAGGGTTACAGTCACCCCTCCACTTT. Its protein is CASSVTGLQSPLHF.

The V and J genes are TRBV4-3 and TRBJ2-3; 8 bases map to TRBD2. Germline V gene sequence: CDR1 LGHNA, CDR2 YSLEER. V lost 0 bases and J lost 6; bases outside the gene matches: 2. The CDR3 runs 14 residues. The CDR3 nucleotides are TGCGCCAGCAGCCAAGATCCGGGGGGGGATACGCAGTATTTT. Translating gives CASSQDPGGDTQYF.

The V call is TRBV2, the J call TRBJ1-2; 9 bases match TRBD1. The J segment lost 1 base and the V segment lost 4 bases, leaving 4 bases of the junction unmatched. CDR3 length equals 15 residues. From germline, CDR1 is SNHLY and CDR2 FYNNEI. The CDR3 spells CASSGPGQGNYGYTF. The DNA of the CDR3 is TGTGCCAGCAGTGGACCGGGACAGGGTAACTATGGCTACACCTTC.

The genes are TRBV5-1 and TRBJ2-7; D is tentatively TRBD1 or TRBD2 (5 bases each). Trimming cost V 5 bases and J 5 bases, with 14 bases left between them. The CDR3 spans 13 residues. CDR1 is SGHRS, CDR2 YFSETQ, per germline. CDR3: CASRGDGAHEQYF. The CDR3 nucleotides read TGCGCCAGCAGAGGGGACGGGGCCCACGAGCAGTACTTC.

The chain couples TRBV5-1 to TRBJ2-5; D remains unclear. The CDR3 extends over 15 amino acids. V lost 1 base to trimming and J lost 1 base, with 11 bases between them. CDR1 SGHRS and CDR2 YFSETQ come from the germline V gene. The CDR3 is CASSLLSGPQETQYF. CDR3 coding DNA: TGCGCCAGCAGCTTGTTGTCCGGACCCCAAGAGACCCAGTACTTC.

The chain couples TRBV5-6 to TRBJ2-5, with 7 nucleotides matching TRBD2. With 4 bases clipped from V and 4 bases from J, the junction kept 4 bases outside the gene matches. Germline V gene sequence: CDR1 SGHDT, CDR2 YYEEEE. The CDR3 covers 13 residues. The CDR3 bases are TGTGCCAGCAGCCCCTGGGAGGGAGAGACCCAGTACTTC. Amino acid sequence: CASSPWEGETQYF. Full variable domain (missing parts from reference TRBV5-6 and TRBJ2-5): DAGVTQSPTHLIKTRGQQVTLRCSPKSGHDTVSWYQQALGQGPQFIFQYYEEEERQRGNFPDRFSGHQFPNYSSELNVNALLLGDSALYLCASSPWEGETQYFGPGTRLLVL.

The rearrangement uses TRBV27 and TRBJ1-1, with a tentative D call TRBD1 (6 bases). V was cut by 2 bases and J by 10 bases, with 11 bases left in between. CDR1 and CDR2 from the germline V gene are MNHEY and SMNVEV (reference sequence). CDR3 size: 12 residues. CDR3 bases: TGTGCCAGCAGTTTACCGGGGGCCGGAGCTTTCTTT. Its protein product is CASSLPGAGAFF.

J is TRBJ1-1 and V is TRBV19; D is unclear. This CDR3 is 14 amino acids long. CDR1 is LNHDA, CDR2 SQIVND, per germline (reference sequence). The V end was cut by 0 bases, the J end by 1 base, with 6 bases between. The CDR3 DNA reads TGTGCCAGTAGTATAGACGCTCAGAACACTGAAGCTTTCTTT. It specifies CASSIDAQNTEAFF.

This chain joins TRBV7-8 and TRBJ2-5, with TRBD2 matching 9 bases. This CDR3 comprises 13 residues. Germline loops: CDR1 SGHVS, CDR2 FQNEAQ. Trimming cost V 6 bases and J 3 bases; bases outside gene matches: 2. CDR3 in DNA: TGTGCCAGCAGGCAGCGGGGGGAAGAGACCCAGTACTTC. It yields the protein CASRQRGEETQYF.

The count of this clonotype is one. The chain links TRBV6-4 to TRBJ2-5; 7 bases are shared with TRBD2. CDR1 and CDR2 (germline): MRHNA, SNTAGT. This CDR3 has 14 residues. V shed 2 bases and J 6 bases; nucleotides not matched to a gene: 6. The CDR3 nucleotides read TGTGCCAGCAGTGACGGGAGCGGGGCTAAGACCCAGTACTTC. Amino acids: CASSDGSGAKTQYF.

The CDR3 region has the DNA TGTGCCTGGAGGAAGGCAGCAAGCTACGAGCAGTACTTC. Its translation is CAWRKAASYEQYF. The chain has TRBV30 and TRBJ2-7; D call uncertain. Trimming removed 3 bases at V and 3 bases at J, with 12 bases between. Germline V CDR1 and CDR2: GTSNPN, SVGIG (reference sequence). CDR3 length: 13 amino acids.

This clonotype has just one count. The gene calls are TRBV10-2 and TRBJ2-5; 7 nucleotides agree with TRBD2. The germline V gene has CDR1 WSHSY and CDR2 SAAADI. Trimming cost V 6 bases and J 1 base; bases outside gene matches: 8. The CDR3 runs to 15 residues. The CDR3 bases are TGCGCCAGCAGACCCCCGGGGGGTATCCAAGAGACCCAGTACTTC. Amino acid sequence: CASRPPGGIQETQYF.

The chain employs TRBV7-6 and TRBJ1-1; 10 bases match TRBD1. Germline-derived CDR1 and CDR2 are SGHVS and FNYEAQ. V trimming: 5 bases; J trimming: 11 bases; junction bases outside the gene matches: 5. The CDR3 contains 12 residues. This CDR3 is CASSPGQGDAFF. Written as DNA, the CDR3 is TGTGCCAGCAGCCCTGGACAGGGGGACGCTTTCTTT.

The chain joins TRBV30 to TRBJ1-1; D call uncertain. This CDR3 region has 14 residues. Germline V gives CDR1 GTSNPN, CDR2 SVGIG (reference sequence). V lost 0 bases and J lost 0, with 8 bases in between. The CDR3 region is CAWSVNRLNTEAFF. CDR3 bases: TGTGCCTGGAGTGTAAACAGACTGAACACTGAAGCTTTCTTT.

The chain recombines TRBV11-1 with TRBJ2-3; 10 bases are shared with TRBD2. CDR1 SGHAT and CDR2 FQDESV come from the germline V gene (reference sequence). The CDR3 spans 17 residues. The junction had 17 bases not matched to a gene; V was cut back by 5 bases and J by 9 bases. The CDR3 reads CASSLLTEGLAPDTQYF. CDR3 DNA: TGTGCCAGCAGCCTGTTAACGGAGGGACTAGCGCCGGACACGCAGTATTTT. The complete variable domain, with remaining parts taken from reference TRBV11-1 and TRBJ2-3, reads EAEVAQSPRYKITEKSQAVAFWCDPISGHATLYWYRQILGQGPELLVQFQDESVVDDSQLPKDRFSAERLKGVDSTLKIQPAELGDSAMYLCASSLLTEGLAPDTQYFGPGTRLTVL.